A selection of T cell receptor beta chains follows, all from one sample in a study of shared clonotypes between healthy human individuals. Profiling relied on immunoSEQ multiplex PCR, and the TCRdb table lists in-frame clones only, not all of them. The table lists roughly 2,500,000 clones, more than 85% of them singletons, with 0.36% in the top ten. The sample consisted of naive CD4+ T cells from PBMCs. All receptors derive from a man aged 18 to 29 in good health. Some clones in this sample may be carry-over from other donors' samples. Each CDR3 is given with its conserved first and last residue. A D gene is named only where the DNA matches it firmly. The size field is filled for only some rows; it gives once, few, many or a size class.

D gene | J gene | V gene | clone size | CDR3 protein | CDR3 DNA
NA | TRBJ1-1 | TRBV9 | NA | CASSPAGQPNTEAFF | TGTGCCAGCAGCCCAGCGGGACAACCGAACACTGAAGCTTTCTTT
NA | TRBJ2-5 | TRBV7-8 | once | CASRLVGPWETQYF | TGTGCCAGCAGACTAGTGGGGCCATGGGAGACCCAGTACTTC
NA | TRBJ2-3 | TRBV6-1 | NA | CASRGPATVTQYF | TGTGCCAGCAGGGGCCCCGCTACGGTGACGCAGTATTTT
NA | TRBJ1-5 | TRBV5-1 | NA | CASSLSGNQPQHF | TGCGCCAGCAGCTTGTCAGGAAATCAGCCCCAGCATTTT
NA | TRBJ2-5 | TRBV9 | few | CASAKQFQETQYF | TGTGCCAGCGCCAAACAGTTTCAAGAGACCCAGTACTTC
NA | TRBJ2-1 | TRBV28 | NA | CASSSRSASSYNEQFF | TGTGCCAGCAGTTCCCGTAGCGCGAGCTCCTACAATGAGCAGTTCTTC
TRBD2 | TRBJ2-1 | TRBV5-1 | NA | CASSGLGTTMGTEEFF | TGCGCCAGCAGCGGACTCGGGACTACCATGGGAACCGAGGAGTTCTTC
TRBD2 | TRBJ2-3 | TRBV15 | once | CATKTSGPTDTQYF | TGTGCCACCAAAACTAGCGGGCCCACAGATACGCAGTATTTT
NA | TRBJ2-6 | TRBV14 | once | CASSRSAGKSGANVLTF | TGTGCCAGCAGCCGAAGCGCAGGCAAATCTGGGGCCAACGTCCTGACTTTC
NA | TRBJ2-7 | TRBV27 | NA | CASSPLATANSYEQYF | TGTGCCAGCAGTCCCCTCGCGACAGCAAACTCCTACGAGCAGTACTTC
TRBD2 | TRBJ2-5 | TRBV6-5 | NA | CASSYALANQETQYF | TGTGCCAGCAGTTACGCACTAGCGAATCAAGAGACCCAGTACTTC
NA | TRBJ2-1 | TRBV28 | NA | CATHGRYNEQFF | TGTGCCACCCATGGTCGATACAATGAGCAGTTCTTC
NA | TRBJ2-7 | TRBV7-8 | NA | CASSSRQGGLYEQYF | TGTGCCAGCAGCTCGAGGCAGGGGGGTTTGTACGAGCAGTACTTC
NA | TRBJ2-7 | TRBV10-1 | NA | CASSAGTEQYF | TGCGCCAGCAGTGCCGGGACTGAGCAGTACTTC
TRBD2 | TRBJ2-1 | TRBV28 | NA | CASEVAGGPHNEQFF | TGTGCCAGCGAAGTGGCGGGAGGGCCCCACAATGAGCAGTTCTTC
NA | TRBJ2-3 | TRBV7-2 | NA | CASSSEPSLGQYF | TGTGCCAGCAGCTCTGAACCGAGCCTGGGGCAGTATTTT
TRBD1 | TRBJ1-1 | TRBV4-3 | NA | CASSQGDRGTSEAFF | TGCGCCAGCAGCCAAGGCGACAGGGGTACGAGTGAAGCTTTCTTT
NA | TRBJ2-2 | TRBV2 | NA | CASSEVSGELFF | TGTGCCAGCAGTGAGGTCTCAGGGGAGCTGTTTTTT
NA | TRBJ1-1 | TRBV10-3 | NA | CAISESGGGATEAFF | TGTGCCATCAGTGAGTCCGGGGGTGGGGCCACTGAAGCTTTCTTT
NA | TRBJ1-1 | TRBV27 | NA | CASSSAGTPWGTEAFF | TGTGCCAGCAGTTCTGCCGGGACACCGTGGGGGACTGAAGCTTTCTTT
NA | TRBJ2-2 | TRBV7-3 | NA | CASSQGLVAGELFF | TGTGCCAGCAGTCAGGGACTTGTTGCCGGGGAGCTGTTTTTT
NA | TRBJ2-5 | TRBV5-6 | NA | CASSFRAGSRGQETQYF | TGTGCCAGCAGCTTCCGGGCGGGGAGCAGGGGCCAAGAGACCCAGTACTTC
TRBD1 | TRBJ1-2 | TRBV7-9 | NA | CASSLVPGGGYTF | TGTGCCAGCAGCTTAGTCCCAGGGGGCGGCTACACCTTC
NA | TRBJ2-7 | TRBV28 | NA | CASSFAGSGISYEQYF | TGTGCCAGCAGTTTTGCCGGCTCGGGAATCTCCTACGAGCAGTACTTC
NA | TRBJ2-1 | TRBV7-3 | NA | CASSQAGTENEQFF | TGTGCCAGCAGCCAAGCCGGGACCGAGAATGAGCAGTTCTTC
NA | TRBJ1-4 | TRBV30 | NA | CAWSGGRFNEKLFF | TGTGCCTGGAGTGGGGGCAGGTTTAATGAAAAACTGTTTTTT
TRBD1 | TRBJ1-4 | TRBV5-1 | NA | CASSTNRGSNEKLFF | TGCGCCAGCAGCACAAACAGGGGCTCTAATGAAAAACTGTTTTTT
TRBD2 | TRBJ2-7 | TRBV28 | NA | CASRLRDYAIYEQYF | TGTGCCAGCAGGCTCCGGGACTACGCTATCTACGAGCAGTACTTC
NA | TRBJ2-3 | TRBV19 | NA | CAAGAGTDTQYF | TGTGCCGCAGGCGCCGGCACAGATACGCAGTATTTT
NA | TRBJ2-3 | TRBV15 | NA | CATSSNRARARDTQYF | TGTGCCACCAGCTCAAATAGGGCCCGCGCGAGAGATACGCAGTATTTT
TRBD1 | TRBJ2-5 | TRBV2 | NA | CASSGTGVYQETQYF | TGTGCCAGCAGTGGGACAGGGGTGTACCAAGAGACCCAGTACTTC
NA | TRBJ2-7 | TRBV5-5 | NA | CASSSAGIPSYEQYF | TGTGCCAGCAGCTCCGCAGGGATACCCTCCTACGAGCAGTACTTC
NA | TRBJ2-1 | TRBV5-1 | NA | CASSLGSSHEQFF | TGCGCCAGCAGCTTGGGTTCTAGTCATGAGCAGTTCTTC
NA | TRBJ2-3 | TRBV4-1 | NA | CASSQDPGANTDTQYF | TGCGCCAGCAGCCAAGATCCGGGAGCAAACACAGATACGCAGTATTTT
NA | TRBJ2-2 | TRBV6-1 | once | CASSAKGLNTGELFF | TGTGCCAGCAGTGCTAAAGGGCTTAACACCGGGGAGCTGTTTTTT
NA | TRBJ2-7 | TRBV7-3 | NA | CASSPLRGYEQYF | TGTGCCAGCAGCCCTCTGCGGGGCTACGAGCAGTACTTC
NA | TRBJ2-7 | TRBV27 | NA | CASSFETYEQYF | TGTGCCAGCAGTTTCGAGACCTACGAGCAGTACTTC
TRBD1 | TRBJ1-4 | TRBV28 | once | CASTRTGGGEKLFF | TGTGCCAGCACCAGGACAGGGGGCGGTGAAAAACTGTTTTTT
NA | TRBJ1-4 | TRBV5-6 | NA | CASSLVTTPEKLFF | TGTGCCAGCAGCTTGGTAACTACTCCTGAAAAACTGTTTTTT
TRBD2 | TRBJ2-1 | TRBV5-1 | NA | CASSPNLAGGSSYNEQFF | TGCGCCAGCAGCCCCAATCTAGCGGGAGGAAGCTCCTACAATGAGCAGTTCTTC
NA | TRBJ2-2 | TRBV14 | NA | CASSQDYRRASNTGELFF | TGTGCCAGCAGCCAAGATTATCGGAGGGCCTCGAACACCGGGGAGCTGTTTTTT
NA | TRBJ2-1 | TRBV7-8 | few | CASSLARTASLEQFF | TGTGCCAGCAGCTTAGCGAGGACTGCGTCGCTGGAGCAGTTCTTC
TRBD2 | TRBJ2-7 | TRBV9 | NA | CASSVGRGSYEQYF | TGTGCCAGCAGCGTCGGGAGGGGTTCCTACGAGCAGTACTTC
NA | TRBJ1-5 | TRBV6-6 | NA | CASSYSGGPNQPQHF | TGTGCCAGCAGTTACTCTGGCGGACCAAATCAGCCCCAGCATTTT
NA | TRBJ2-7 | TRBV18 | NA | CASSPETHRDAEQYF | TGTGCCAGCTCACCAGAAACCCATCGGGACGCCGAGCAGTACTTC
TRBD1 | TRBJ1-2 | TRBV10-3 | NA | CATGQAPNGYTF | TGTGCCACCGGACAGGCCCCTAACGGCTACACCTTC
NA | TRBJ1-1 | TRBV6-5 | NA | CASSYGQNTEAFF | TGTGCCAGCAGTTACGGACAGAACACTGAAGCTTTCTTT
TRBD1 | TRBJ2-7 | TRBV18 | NA | CASSPDQGAWNEQYF | TGTGCCAGCTCACCCGACCAGGGGGCTTGGAACGAGCAGTACTTC
NA | TRBJ2-6 | TRBV30 | NA | CAWDGGPGANVLTF | TGTGCCTGGGACGGAGGGCCTGGGGCCAACGTCCTGACTTTC
TRBD2 | TRBJ2-3 | TRBV4-3 | NA | CASSRGISGTSFSDTQYF | TGCGCCAGCAGCAGGGGGATCTCCGGGACTAGCTTTTCAGATACGCAGTATTTT
TRBD1 | TRBJ2-7 | TRBV5-1 | NA | CASSLGGTAPYEQYF | TGCGCCAGCAGCTTGGGAGGGACAGCTCCCTACGAGCAGTACTTC
NA | TRBJ2-1 | TRBV9 | NA | CASSLTTAYNEQFF | TGTGCCAGCAGCTTAACGACAGCATACAATGAGCAGTTCTTC
NA | TRBJ1-5 | TRBV6-6 | once | CASSSGWGSNQPQHF | TGTGCCAGCAGTTCGGGTTGGGGAAGCAATCAGCCCCAGCATTTT
NA | TRBJ2-2 | TRBV5-8 | NA | CASSLANRATGELFF | TGTGCCAGCAGCTTGGCCAACAGGGCTACCGGGGAGCTGTTTTTT
NA | TRBJ1-5 | TRBV7-9 | NA | CASSLGMIPPEMDQPQHF | TGTGCCAGCAGCTTAGGAATGATACCCCCAGAAATGGATCAGCCCCAGCATTTT
TRBD1 | TRBJ1-1 | TRBV11-2 | NA | CASSLDPGQFKAFF | TGTGCCAGCAGCTTAGATCCGGGACAGTTTAAAGCTTTCTTT
NA | TRBJ2-3 | TRBV9 | once | CASSVFGRTDTQYF | TGTGCCAGCAGCGTCTTCGGACGCACAGATACGCAGTATTTT
TRBD2 | TRBJ2-7 | TRBV15 | NA | CATSSKLAGDYEQYF | TGTGCCACCAGCAGTAAACTAGCGGGAGATTACGAGCAGTACTTC
TRBD1 | TRBJ1-1 | TRBV7-8 | NA | CASSWGQGGMNTEAFF | TGTGCCAGCAGCTGGGGACAGGGGGGCATGAACACTGAAGCTTTCTTT
NA | TRBJ1-2 | TRBV7-3 | NA | CASSFDRNYGYTF | TGTGCCAGCAGCTTTGACAGAAACTATGGCTACACCTTC